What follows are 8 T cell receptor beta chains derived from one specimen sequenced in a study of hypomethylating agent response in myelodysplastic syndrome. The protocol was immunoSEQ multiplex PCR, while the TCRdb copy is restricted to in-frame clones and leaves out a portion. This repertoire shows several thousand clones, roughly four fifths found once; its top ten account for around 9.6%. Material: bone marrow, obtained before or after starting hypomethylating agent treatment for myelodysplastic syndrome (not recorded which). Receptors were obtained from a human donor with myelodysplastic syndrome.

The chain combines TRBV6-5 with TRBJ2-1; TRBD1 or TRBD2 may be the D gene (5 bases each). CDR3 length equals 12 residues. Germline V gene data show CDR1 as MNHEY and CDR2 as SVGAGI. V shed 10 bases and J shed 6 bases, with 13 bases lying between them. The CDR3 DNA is TGTGCCACATCCCTTGGGGGCAATGAGCAGTTCTTC. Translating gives CATSLGGNEQFF.

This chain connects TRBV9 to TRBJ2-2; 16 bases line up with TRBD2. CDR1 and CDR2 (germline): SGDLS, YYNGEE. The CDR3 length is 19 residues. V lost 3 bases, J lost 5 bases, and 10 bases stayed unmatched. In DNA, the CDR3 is TGTGCCAGCAGCGCAACCGGGACTAGCGGGAGGGCCGGTACCGGGGAGCTGTTTTTT. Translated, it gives CASSATGTSGRAGTGELFF.

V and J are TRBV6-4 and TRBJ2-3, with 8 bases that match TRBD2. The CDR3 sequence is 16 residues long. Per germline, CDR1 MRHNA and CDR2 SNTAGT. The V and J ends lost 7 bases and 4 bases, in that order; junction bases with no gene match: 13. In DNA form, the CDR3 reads TGTGCCAGCAAGGAGCAGGAAACTAGCGGAGCAGATACGCAGTATTTT. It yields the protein CASKEQETSGADTQYF.

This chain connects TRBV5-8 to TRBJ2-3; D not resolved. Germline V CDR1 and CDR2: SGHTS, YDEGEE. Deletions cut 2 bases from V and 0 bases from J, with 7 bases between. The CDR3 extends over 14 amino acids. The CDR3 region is CASSFLSSTDTQYF. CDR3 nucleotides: TGTGCCAGCAGCTTTCTATCTAGCACAGATACGCAGTATTTT.

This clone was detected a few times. CDR3 DNA: TGTGCCAGAGAGGACAGGGGAAATAATTCACCCCTCCACTTT. Residues: CAREDRGNNSPLHF. This rearrangement joins TRBV2 to TRBJ1-6; 9 nucleotides match TRBD1. There are 14 residues in the CDR3. V dropped 9 bases and J dropped 5; count of bases not matched to a gene: 5. Germline V gene sequence: CDR1 SNHLY, CDR2 FYNNEI.

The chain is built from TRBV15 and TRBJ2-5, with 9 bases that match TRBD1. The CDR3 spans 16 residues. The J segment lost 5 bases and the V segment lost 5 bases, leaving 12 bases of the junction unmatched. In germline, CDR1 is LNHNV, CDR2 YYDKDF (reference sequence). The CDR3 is CATSEILGTGRETQYF. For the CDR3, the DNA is TGTGCCACCAGCGAGATTCTTGGGACAGGGCGCGAGACCCAGTACTTC.

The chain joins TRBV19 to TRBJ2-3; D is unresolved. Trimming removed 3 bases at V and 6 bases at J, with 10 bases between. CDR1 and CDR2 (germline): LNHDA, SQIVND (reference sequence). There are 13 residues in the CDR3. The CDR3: CASSIGLLDTQYF. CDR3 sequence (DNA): TGTGCCAGTAGTATCGGCCTATTGGATACGCAGTATTTT. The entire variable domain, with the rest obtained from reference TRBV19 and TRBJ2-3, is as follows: DGGITQSPKYLFRKEGQNVTLSCEQNLNHDAMYWYRQDPGQGLRLIYYSQIVNDFQKGDIAEGYSVSREKKESFPLTVTSAQKNPTAFYLCASSIGLLDTQYFGPGTRLTVL.

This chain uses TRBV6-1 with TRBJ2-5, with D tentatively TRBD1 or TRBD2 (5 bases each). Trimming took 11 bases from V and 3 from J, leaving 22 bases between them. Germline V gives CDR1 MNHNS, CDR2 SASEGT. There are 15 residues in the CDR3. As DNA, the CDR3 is TGTGCCGCCTCGGGACCTTGGGGCCCCGAAGAGACCCAGTACTTC. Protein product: CAASGPWGPEETQYF.